This TCR beta chain stems from a study of blood T cell repertoires in COVID-19. Study information: Specimens from acute and convalescent COVID-19 originated in the United States, Italy and Spain.

The CDR3 loop spans 16 amino acids. CDR1 is MNHEY and CDR2 is SVGAGI in the germline V gene. The germline V and J ends were trimmed by 0 bases and 2 bases, with 11 bases remaining between them. Sequenced by immunoSEQ multiplex PCR; TCRdb stores in-frame clones only, minus some. The sample lists 90,000 to 150,000 clones, approximately 90% occurring once. This chain connects TRBV6-5 to TRBJ1-5; unclear D gene. The sample comprised peripheral blood. The sequence was obtained from a human donor with acute or convalescent COVID-19. The donor label of this sample is uncertain. The CDR3 loop is CASSYSSPYGNQPQHF. DNA of the CDR3: TGTGCCAGCAGTTACTCGAGTCCGTACGGCAATCAGCCCCAGCATTTT.